This TCR beta chain was observed in a study of blood T cell repertoires in COVID-19. Study-wide context: T cells, B-cell-depleted T cells, or PBMCs provided the cDNA or gDNA that served as material.

V dropped 7 bases and J dropped 3 bases, with 18 bases sitting between them. Germline CDR1 MGHRA, CDR2 YSYEKL. The CDR3 totals 16 residues. Per the study methods: Estimation of nucleated cell counts relied on the amplification of reference gene primers. The table came from immunoSEQ multiplex PCR; TCRdb's copy has only in-frame clones and leaves some out. V, J and clone size are those of that table, while D and trimming were read from the DNA. The data hold 250,000 to 300,000 clones, with 85% to 90% observed a single time. The TCR sequence derives from a man younger than 35 with active or convalescent COVID-19. The chain recombines TRBV4-1 with TRBJ2-2; D uncertain. The sample taken for sequencing was peripheral blood. The CDR3 DNA follows: TGCGCCAGCACCCCCGTAGCCTTACTCGACACCGGGGAGCTGTTTTTT. Its translation is CASTPVALLDTGELFF.